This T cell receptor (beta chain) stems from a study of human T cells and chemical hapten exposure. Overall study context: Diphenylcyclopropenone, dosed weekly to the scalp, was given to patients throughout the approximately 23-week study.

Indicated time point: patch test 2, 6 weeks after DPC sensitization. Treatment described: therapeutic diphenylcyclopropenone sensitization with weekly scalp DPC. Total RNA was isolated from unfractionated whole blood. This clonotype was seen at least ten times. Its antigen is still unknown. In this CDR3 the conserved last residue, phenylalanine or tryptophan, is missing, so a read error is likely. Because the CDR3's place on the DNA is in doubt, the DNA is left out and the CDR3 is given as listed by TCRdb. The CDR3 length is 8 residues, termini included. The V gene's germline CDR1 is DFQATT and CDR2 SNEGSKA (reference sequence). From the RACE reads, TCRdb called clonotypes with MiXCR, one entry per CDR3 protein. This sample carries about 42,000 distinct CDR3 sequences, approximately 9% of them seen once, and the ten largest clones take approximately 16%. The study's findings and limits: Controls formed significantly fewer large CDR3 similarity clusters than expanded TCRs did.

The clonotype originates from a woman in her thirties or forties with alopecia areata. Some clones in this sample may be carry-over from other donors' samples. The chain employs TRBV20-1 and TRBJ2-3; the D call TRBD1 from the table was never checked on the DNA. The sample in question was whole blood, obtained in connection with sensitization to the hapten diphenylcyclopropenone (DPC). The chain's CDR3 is CSATRGPM.